The clone carrying this TCR beta chain was recorded a few times. Its antigen is unidentified. Individual cDNA molecules each received unique molecular identifiers attached to them. TCRdb reanalysed the 5' RACE reads using MiXCR and keeps one entry per CDR3 protein. The sample holds about 72,000 distinct CDR3 sequences; 9.5% to 13% are singletons and the top ten take approximately 8%. V was cut by 6 bases and J by 1 base, with 12 bases left in between. Per the germline V gene, CDR1 is MNHEY and CDR2 is SVGAGI. The CDR3 is 14 amino acids. The data belong to a study of early T cells in non-severe SARS-CoV-2 infection. In the study overall: Chains from this unsorted whole-blood bulk RNA could not be paired. The study's findings and limits: VDJdb-based annotation leaned toward anti-spike CD8 responses and missed private and CD4 specificities.

This chain uses TRBV6-5 with TRBJ1-1; possibly TRBD1 for D (5 bases). This clonotype was obtained from an adult who was a healthcare worker with PCR-confirmed SARS-CoV-2 infection or an uninfected control (not recorded which). The input for sequencing was whole blood, taken at baseline. The CDR3 sequence: CASRETRENTEAFF. The CDR3 DNA reads TGTGCCAGCAGGGAGACCAGGGAGAACACTGAAGCTTTCTTT.